These 22 T cell receptor beta chains share one sample of origin, sequenced in a study of a mutant IDH1 vaccine in newly diagnosed glioma. This table comes from immunoSEQ multiplex PCR, and its TCRdb copy is limited to in-frame clones, with some not included. In the table there are some 58,000 clones, approximately 80% of which are singletons. Their antigens remain unidentified. The time point is: week 35, safety follow-up. With topical imiquimod, each dose of the vaccine consisted of 300 ug of mutant IDH1 20-mer peptide. Specimen: PBMCs, collected from a glioma patient whose treatment included an IDH1 peptide vaccine. These receptors were taken from a man in his forties or fifties with glioma.

This chain links TRBV15 with TRBJ1-2; 7 bases match TRBD1. The trim removed 5 bases at V and 4 bases at J, leaving 7 bases unmatched. Per germline, CDR1 LNHNV and CDR2 YYDKDF (reference sequence). This CDR3 has 14 residues. This chain's CDR3 is CATSPPRGLYGYTF. As DNA, the CDR3 is TGTGCCACCAGCCCCCCGAGGGGGCTCTATGGCTACACCTTC.

The chain has TRBV4-2 and TRBJ2-5; D gene uncertain. Germline-derived CDR1 and CDR2 are LGHNA and YNFKEQ. Trimming removed 4 bases at V and 11 bases at J, with 20 bases between. The CDR3 has 14 amino acids. The CDR3 sequence is CASSPQRTYAEQYF. Here the CDR3 DNA reads TGTGCCAGCAGCCCCCAGAGGACCTACGCGGAGCAGTACTTC.

V usage is TRBV15 and J usage is TRBJ2-7; D may be TRBD1 or TRBD2 (6 bases each). Trimming pared 0 bases from V and 6 bases from J, leaving 15 bases between. This CDR3 is built from 15 residues. Germline values: CDR1 LNHNV, CDR2 YYDKDF (reference sequence). For the CDR3, the DNA is TGTGCCACCAGCAGAGATCTGTCCGGGGGCGGCGAGCAGTACTTC. Amino acid sequence: CATSRDLSGGGEQYF.

This clone was detected many times. DNA of the CDR3: TGTGCCAGCAGCGTAGGACAGAGCAATCAGCCCCAGCATTTT. Its protein product is CASSVGQSNQPQHF. The chain is built from TRBV9 and TRBJ1-5; D is possibly TRBD1 (5 bases). Germline CDR1 and CDR2: SGDLS and YYNGEE. The CDR3 is 14 amino acids. V was clipped by 0 bases and J by 1 base, with 5 bases between them.

This sequence joins TRBV29-1 and TRBJ2-2, with D unresolved. This CDR3 contains 14 residues. From germline, CDR1 is SQVTM and CDR2 ANQGSEA. Trimming left V 0 bases short and J 5 bases short, with 10 bases between. The CDR3: CSVEDGRNTGELFF. CDR3 bases: TGCAGCGTTGAAGATGGTAGGAATACCGGGGAGCTGTTTTTT.

V gene TRBV19 combines with J gene TRBJ1-3; D remains ambiguous. Germline assignment: CDR1 LNHDA and CDR2 SQIVND (reference sequence). Trimming took off 5 bases at V and 0 bases at J, with 11 bases between the two ends. The length of the CDR3 is 15 residues. The CDR3 loop reads CASSRTKDSGNTIYF. CDR3 nucleotide sequence: TGTGCCAGTAGTCGAACCAAGGACTCTGGAAACACCATATATTTT.

The genes are TRBV11-2 and TRBJ1-2, with D possibly matching TRBD1 (5 bases). Germline V gene sequence: CDR1 SGHAT, CDR2 FQNNGV. The CDR3 runs to 16 residues. Between the trimmed V and J ends, which lost 5 bases and 2 bases, there was a span of 18 bases. In nucleotides, the CDR3 is TGTGCCAGCAGCCCGCCCGAAACAGGCGACAACTATGGCTACACCTTC. It yields the protein CASSPPETGDNYGYTF.

The V and J genes are TRBV7-3 and TRBJ2-7; 10 positions match TRBD2. This CDR3 has 15 residues. Germline CDR1 reads SGHTA; CDR2 reads FQGTGA. V shed 2 bases, J shed 4 bases, and the junction held 5 bases outside the gene matches. The CDR3 protein is CASSLLASGSYEQYF. CDR3 bases: TGTGCCAGCAGCTTACTCGCTAGCGGGAGTTACGAGCAGTACTTC.

The chain links TRBV6-6 to TRBJ2-1; 8 bases fit TRBD2. CDR3 size: 15 residues. Unmatched junction bases numbered 6, after V lost 2 bases and J lost 6 bases. Per germline, CDR1 MNHNY and CDR2 SVGAGI (reference sequence). The CDR3 spells CASSYRGGTFNEQFF. The CDR3, as DNA: TGTGCCAGCAGTTACCGGGGGGGCACTTTCAATGAGCAGTTCTTC.

The chain carries TRBV5-1 and TRBJ1-2; D gene ambiguous. Germline CDR1 reads SGHRS; CDR2 reads YFSETQ. The CDR3 length is 13 residues. V was trimmed by 4 bases and J by 6 bases, leaving 13 bases between them. The CDR3 coding sequence is TGCGCCAGCAGCGTAAGCGTTCTAAATGGCTACACCTTC. This gives the protein CASSVSVLNGYTF.

The V gene is TRBV15, the J gene TRBJ2-7, with 9 bases identical to TRBD1. The CDR3 is made up of 13 amino acids. Germline lookup yields CDR1 LNHNV and CDR2 YYDKDF (reference sequence). V lost 4 bases, J lost 5 bases, and 3 bases stayed unmatched. CDR3 sequence (DNA): TGTGCCACCAGCACAGGACAGGGGCACGAGCAGTACTTC. It is translated as CATSTGQGHEQYF.

The rearrangement joins TRBV6-1 to TRBJ1-2; 9 nucleotides align to TRBD1. The CDR3 sequence is 13 residues long. With 8 bases clipped from V and 5 bases from J, the junction kept 6 bases outside the gene matches. Germline assignment: CDR1 MNHNS and CDR2 SASEGT. The CDR3 coding sequence is TGTGCCAGCCACCGACAGGGGGGTTATGGCTACACCTTC. Translated, it gives CASHRQGGYGYTF.

The chain is built from TRBV4-3 and TRBJ1-4; 7 bases map to TRBD1. The junction had 11 bases not matched to a gene; V was cut back by 2 bases and J by 8 bases. The CDR3 length is 16 residues. Germline V gene sequence: CDR1 LGHNA, CDR2 YSLEER. In DNA, the CDR3 is TGCGCCAGCAGCCAACCCCCAGGGGGAGGGGGGGAAAAACTGTTTTTT. Its translation: CASSQPPGGGGEKLFF.

This clone was observed a few times. The chain links TRBV4-3 to TRBJ2-1; 8 bases match TRBD2. Germline CDR1 and CDR2: LGHNA and YSLEER. With V trimmed by 0 bases and J by 12 bases, 4 bases remained unmatched. The CDR3 covers 13 residues. The DNA for the CDR3 is TGCGCCAGCAGCCAAGATGGGGGGACTAGGCAGTTCTTC. It codes for CASSQDGGTRQFF.

The V gene is TRBV10-1, the J gene TRBJ2-5, with D maybe TRBD1 (7 bases). Trimming shortened V by 3 bases and J by 1 base, and 12 bases separated the two germline ends. This CDR3 has 15 amino acids. Germline V CDR1 and CDR2: WNHNN, SYGVQD (reference sequence). The CDR3 is CASSEAGGLQETQYF. The CDR3 DNA sequence: TGCGCCAGCAGTGAAGCAGGGGGGCTCCAAGAGACCCAGTACTTC.

This sequence joins TRBV5-1 and TRBJ2-1; the match to TRBD2 covers 11 bases. With V trimmed by 7 bases and J by 0 bases, 12 bases remained unmatched. Germline values: CDR1 SGHRS, CDR2 YFSETQ. CDR3 length: 18 amino acids. Written as DNA, the CDR3 is TGCGCCAGCTCCGCGACTAGCGGGACATTGAGCTCCTACAATGAGCAGTTCTTC. This translates into CASSATSGTLSSYNEQFF.

This chain uses TRBV5-1 with TRBJ1-2; D remains unclear. Looked up from germline, CDR1 is SGHRS and CDR2 is YFSETQ. The CDR3 consists of 15 residues. The germline V and J ends were trimmed by 4 bases and 1 base, with 14 bases remaining between them. CDR3 in amino acids: CASSLRDSLNYGYTF. For the CDR3, the DNA is TGCGCCAGCAGCCTCCGGGATTCTCTTAACTATGGCTACACCTTC.

The chain recombines TRBV7-2 with TRBJ2-7; no clear D. The V and J ends lost 2 bases and 1 base respectively, with 9 bases between them. Germline V lookup: CDR1 SGHTA, CDR2 FQGNSA. This CDR3 region has 14 residues. This CDR3 reads CASSLTSASYEQYF. CDR3 DNA: TGTGCCAGCAGCTTAACTTCAGCATCCTACGAGCAGTACTTC.

The J gene is TRBJ1-6, the V gene TRBV18; 8 bases are a match to TRBD1. The CDR3 length is 15 residues. The V gene end was trimmed by 5 bases and the J gene end by 3 bases; junction bases not matched to a gene: 3. CDR1 is KGHSH, CDR2 LQKENI, per germline. In DNA, the CDR3 is TGTGCCAGCTCAACCGGGACAGGCTATAATTCACCCCTCCACTTT. It codes for CASSTGTGYNSPLHF.

J is TRBJ2-2 and V is TRBV29-1; 11 bases line up with TRBD2. V was pared by 5 bases and J by 5 bases, with 1 base of the junction left unmatched. The germline V gene encodes CDR1 SQVTM and CDR2 ANQGSEA. CDR3 length: 13 amino acids. The CDR3 here is CSVLAGGTGELFF. CDR3 sequence (DNA): TGCAGCGTTCTAGCGGGGGGAACCGGGGAGCTGTTTTTT.

This chain connects TRBV29-1 to TRBJ2-7; 7 bases agree with TRBD1. After removal of 8 bases from V and 3 bases from J, the junction contained 10 bases not matched to a gene. CDR1 and CDR2 (germline): SQVTM, ANQGSEA. There are 13 residues in the CDR3. In DNA, the CDR3 is TGCAGCTGGGGACAGCCTGGTGGCTACGAGCAGTACTTC. Translating gives CSWGQPGGYEQYF.

V and J are TRBV10-1 and TRBJ2-7; TRBD1 or TRBD2 may be the D gene (5 bases each). Deletions cut 0 bases from V and 8 bases from J, with 17 bases between. Germline CDR1 reads WNHNN; CDR2 reads SYGVQD (reference sequence). The CDR3 runs to 15 residues. The CDR3 loop reads CASSESKGPPSQQYF. In DNA, the CDR3 is TGCGCCAGCAGTGAGTCGAAGGGACCCCCCTCCCAGCAGTACTTC.